What follows are 5 T cell receptor beta chains derived from one specimen sequenced in a study of shared clonotypes between healthy human individuals. The repertoire was sequenced with immunoSEQ multiplex PCR; TCRdb's copy has only in-frame clones and lacks some. The sample lists about 1 million clones, around 74% occurring once. Sequenced material: memory CD4+ T cells sorted from blood. The subset: CD45RA-negative fraction. The source is a man younger than 30 in good health.

The rearrangement joins TRBV6-1 to TRBJ1-4, with D unresolved. Between the trimmed V and J ends, which lost 6 bases and 7 bases, there was a span of 18 bases. This CDR3 comprises 15 residues. CDR1 is MNHNS, CDR2 SASEGT, per germline. CDR3 amino acids: CASSPGGGPAEKLFF. The CDR3 nucleotides are TGTGCCAGCAGCCCAGGAGGAGGACCTGCTGAAAAACTGTTTTTT.

V gene TRBV5-4 combines with J gene TRBJ2-3; D is possibly TRBD1 or TRBD2 (5 bases each). CDR1 and CDR2 (germline): SGHNT, YYREEE (reference sequence). Deletions cut 0 bases from V and 5 bases from J, with 13 bases between. The CDR3 runs 15 residues. CDR3 nucleotides: TGTGCCAGCAGCTTGGGGTCCGGGGCCGGAGATACGCAGTATTTT. It encodes CASSLGSGAGDTQYF.

With regard to this clone: This specimen includes other DNA sequences encoding the same CDR3. This chain links TRBV18 with TRBJ1-1; D gene ambiguous. The germline CDR1 and CDR2 sequences are KGHSH and LQKENI. Deletions cut 3 bases from V and 3 bases from J, with 8 bases between. This CDR3 is built from 13 residues. The chain's CDR3 is CASSPEFDTEAFF. CDR3 in DNA: TGTGCCAGCTCACCGGAATTTGACACTGAAGCTTTCTTT.

The CDR3 reads CASSLGLAGGPLYNEQFF. CDR3 bases: TGTGCCAGCAGCTTAGGGCTAGCGGGGGGGCCCCTATACAATGAGCAGTTCTTC. The chain carries TRBV11-2 and TRBJ2-1; TRBD2 matches 12 bases. Germline V gene sequence: CDR1 SGHAT, CDR2 FQNNGV. The CDR3 is made up of 18 amino acids. J lost 4 bases, V lost 1 base, and 8 bases had no gene match.

This clone was counted a single time. V gene TRBV5-1 combines with J gene TRBJ1-1; 7 nucleotides align to TRBD1. Germline values: CDR1 SGHRS, CDR2 YFSETQ. V lost 3 bases and J lost 2; bases outside the gene matches: 16. The CDR3 has 18 residues. In nucleotides, the CDR3 is TGCGCCAGCAGCTCGTTACCCAGGGGGATGTCCGCTAACACTGAAGCTTTCTTT. Translating gives CASSSLPRGMSANTEAFF. Using reference TRBV5-1 and TRBJ1-1 for the parts outside the CDR3, the full variable domain is KAGVTQTPRYLIKTRGQQVTLSCSPISGHRSVSWYQQTPGQGLQFLFEYFSETQRNKGNFPGRFSGRQFSNSRSEMNVSTLELGDSALYLCASSSLPRGMSANTEAFFGQGTRLTVV.